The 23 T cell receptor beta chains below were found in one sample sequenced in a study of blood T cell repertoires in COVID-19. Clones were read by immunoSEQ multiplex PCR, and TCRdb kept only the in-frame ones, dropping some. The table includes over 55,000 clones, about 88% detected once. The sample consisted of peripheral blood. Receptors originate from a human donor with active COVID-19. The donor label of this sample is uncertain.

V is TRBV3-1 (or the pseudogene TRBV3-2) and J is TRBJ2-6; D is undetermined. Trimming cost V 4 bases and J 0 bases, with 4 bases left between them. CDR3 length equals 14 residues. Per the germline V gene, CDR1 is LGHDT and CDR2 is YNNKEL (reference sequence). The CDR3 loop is CASSPSSGANVLTF. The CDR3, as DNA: TGTGCCAGCAGCCCGTCCTCTGGGGCCAACGTCCTGACTTTC.

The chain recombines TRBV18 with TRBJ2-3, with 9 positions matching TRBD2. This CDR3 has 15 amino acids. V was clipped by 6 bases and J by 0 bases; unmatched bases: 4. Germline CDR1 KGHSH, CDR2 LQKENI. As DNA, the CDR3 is TGTGCCAGCTCGCTAGCGGGGCCTAGCACAGATACGCAGTATTTT. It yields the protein CASSLAGPSTDTQYF.

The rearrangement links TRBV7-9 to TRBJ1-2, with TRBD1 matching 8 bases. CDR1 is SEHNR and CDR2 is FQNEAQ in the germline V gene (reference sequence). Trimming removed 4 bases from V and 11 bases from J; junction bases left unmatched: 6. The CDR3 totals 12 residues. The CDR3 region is CASSYPGGGYTF. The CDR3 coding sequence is TGTGCCAGCAGCTACCCAGGGGGCGGGTACACCTTC.

The CDR3 region has the DNA TGTGCCAGCAGTCCGGGACTAGCGGGTAAGAGCTCCTACAATGAGCAGTTCTTC. Translating it yields CASSPGLAGKSSYNEQFF. The chain has TRBV28 and TRBJ2-1; 12 bases map to TRBD2. Unmatched junction bases numbered 8, after V lost 5 bases and J lost 0 bases. The germline gives CDR1 MDHEN, CDR2 SYDVKM. This CDR3 has 18 amino acids.

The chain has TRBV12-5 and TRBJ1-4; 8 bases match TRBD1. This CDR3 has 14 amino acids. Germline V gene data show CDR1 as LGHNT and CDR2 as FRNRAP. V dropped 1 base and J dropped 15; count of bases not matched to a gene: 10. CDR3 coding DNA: TGTGCTAGTGGTTTGGATACATATTGGACAGGGTTGTTTTTT. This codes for CASGLDTYWTGLFF. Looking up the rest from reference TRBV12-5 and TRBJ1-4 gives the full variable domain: DARVTQTPRHKVTEMGQEVTMRCQPILGHNTVFWYRQTMMQGLELLAYFRNRAPLDDSGMPKDRFSAEMPDATLATLKIQPSEPRDSAVYFCASGLDTYWTGLFFGSGTQLSVL.

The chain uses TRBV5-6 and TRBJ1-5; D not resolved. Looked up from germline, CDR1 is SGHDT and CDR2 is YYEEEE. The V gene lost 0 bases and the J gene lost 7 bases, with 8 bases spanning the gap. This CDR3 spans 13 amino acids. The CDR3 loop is CASSLAGSQPQHF. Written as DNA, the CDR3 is TGTGCCAGCAGCTTGGCCGGGTCCCAGCCCCAGCATTTT.

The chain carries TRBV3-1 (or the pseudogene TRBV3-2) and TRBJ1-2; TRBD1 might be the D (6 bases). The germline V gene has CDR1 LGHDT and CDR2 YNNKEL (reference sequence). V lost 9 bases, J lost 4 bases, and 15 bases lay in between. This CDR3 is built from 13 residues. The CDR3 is CASTPLQGYGYTF. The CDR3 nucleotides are TGTGCCAGTACCCCCCTACAGGGCTATGGCTACACCTTC.

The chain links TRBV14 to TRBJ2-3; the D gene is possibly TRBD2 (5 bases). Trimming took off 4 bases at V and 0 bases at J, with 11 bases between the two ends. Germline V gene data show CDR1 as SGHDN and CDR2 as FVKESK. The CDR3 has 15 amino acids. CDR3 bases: TGTGCCAGCAGCCGTCTAGCTCCTAGCACAGATACGCAGTATTTT. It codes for CASSRLAPSTDTQYF.

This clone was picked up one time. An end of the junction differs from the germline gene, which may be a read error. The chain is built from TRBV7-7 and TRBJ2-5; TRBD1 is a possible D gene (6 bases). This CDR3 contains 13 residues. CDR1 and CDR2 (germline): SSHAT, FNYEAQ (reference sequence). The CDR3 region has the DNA TGTGCTAGCAGCCACACCAGGGGAGAGACCCAGTACTTC. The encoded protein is CASSHTRGETQYF.

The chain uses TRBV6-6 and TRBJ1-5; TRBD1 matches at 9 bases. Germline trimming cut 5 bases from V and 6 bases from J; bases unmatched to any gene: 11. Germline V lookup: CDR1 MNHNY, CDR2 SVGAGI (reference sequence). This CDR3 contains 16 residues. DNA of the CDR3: TGTGCCAGCAGTAAACAGGGGGCGTGGGAGGGTCAGCCCCAGCATTTT. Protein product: CASSKQGAWEGQPQHF.

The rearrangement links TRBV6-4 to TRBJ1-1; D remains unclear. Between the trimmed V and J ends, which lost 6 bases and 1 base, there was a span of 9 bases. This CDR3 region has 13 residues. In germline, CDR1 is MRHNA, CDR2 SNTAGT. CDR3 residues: CASSATANTEAFF. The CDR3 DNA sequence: TGTGCCAGCAGCGCTACAGCGAACACTGAAGCTTTCTTT.

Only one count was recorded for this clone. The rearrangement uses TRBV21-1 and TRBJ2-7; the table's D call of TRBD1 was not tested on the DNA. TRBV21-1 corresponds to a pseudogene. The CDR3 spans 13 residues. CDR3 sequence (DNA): TGTGCCAATGAGGGGACAGTCACCTACGAGCAGTACTTC. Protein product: CANEGTVTYEQYF.

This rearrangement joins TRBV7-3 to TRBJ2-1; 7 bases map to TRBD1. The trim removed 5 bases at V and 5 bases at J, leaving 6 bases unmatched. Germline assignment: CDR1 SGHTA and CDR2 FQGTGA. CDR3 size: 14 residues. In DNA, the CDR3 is TGTGCCAGCAGCCCGGGACAGTCCAACAATGAGCAGTTCTTC. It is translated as CASSPGQSNNEQFF.

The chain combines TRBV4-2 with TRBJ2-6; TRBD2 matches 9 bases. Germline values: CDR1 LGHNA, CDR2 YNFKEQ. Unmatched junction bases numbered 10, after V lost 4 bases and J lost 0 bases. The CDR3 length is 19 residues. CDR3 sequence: CASSREDSGSSSGANVLTF. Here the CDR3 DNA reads TGTGCCAGCAGCCGAGAAGATAGCGGGAGCAGCTCTGGGGCCAACGTCCTGACTTTC.

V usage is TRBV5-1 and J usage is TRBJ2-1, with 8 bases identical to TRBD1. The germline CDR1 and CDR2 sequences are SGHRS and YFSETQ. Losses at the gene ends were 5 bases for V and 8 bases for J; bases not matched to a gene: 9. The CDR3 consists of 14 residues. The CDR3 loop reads CASSGQGGGYEQFF. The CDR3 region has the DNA TGCGCCAGCAGTGGACAGGGAGGAGGTTATGAGCAGTTCTTC.

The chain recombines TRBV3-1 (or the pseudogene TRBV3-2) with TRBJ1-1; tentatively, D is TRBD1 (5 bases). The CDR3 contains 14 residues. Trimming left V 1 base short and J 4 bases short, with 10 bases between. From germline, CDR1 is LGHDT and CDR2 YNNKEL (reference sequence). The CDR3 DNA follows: TGTGCCAGCAGCCAAGCGGGGAGGGGCACTGAAGCTTTCTTT. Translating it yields CASSQAGRGTEAFF.

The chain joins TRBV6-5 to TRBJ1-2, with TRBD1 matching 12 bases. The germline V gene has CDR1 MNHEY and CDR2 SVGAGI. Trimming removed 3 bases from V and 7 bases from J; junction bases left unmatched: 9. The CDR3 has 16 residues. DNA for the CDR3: TGTGCCAGCAGTTATAGCGGGACAGGGGGCATAGCTGGCTACACCTTC. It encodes CASSYSGTGGIAGYTF.

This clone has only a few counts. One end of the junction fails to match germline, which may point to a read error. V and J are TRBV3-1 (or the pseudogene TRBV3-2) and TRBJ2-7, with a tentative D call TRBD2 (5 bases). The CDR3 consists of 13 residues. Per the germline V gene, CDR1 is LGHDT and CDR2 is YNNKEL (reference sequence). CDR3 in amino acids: CASSQDHTAGTTF. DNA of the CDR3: TGTGCCAGCAGCCAAGACCACACCGCGGGCACAACCTTC.

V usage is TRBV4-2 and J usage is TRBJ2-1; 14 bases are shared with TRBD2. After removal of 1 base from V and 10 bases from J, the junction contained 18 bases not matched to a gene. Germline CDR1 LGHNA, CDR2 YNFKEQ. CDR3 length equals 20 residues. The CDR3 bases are TGTGCCAGCAGCCAAGTTGTATTAGGACTAGCGGGAGGACCGACGAGGGAGCAGTTCTTC. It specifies CASSQVVLGLAGGPTREQFF.

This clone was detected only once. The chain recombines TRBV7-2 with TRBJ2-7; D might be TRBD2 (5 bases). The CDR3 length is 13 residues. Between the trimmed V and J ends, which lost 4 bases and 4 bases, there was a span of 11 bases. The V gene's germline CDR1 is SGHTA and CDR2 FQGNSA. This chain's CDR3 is CASSYTRTYEQYF. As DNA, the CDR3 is TGTGCCAGCAGCTACACACGGACTTACGAGCAGTACTTC.

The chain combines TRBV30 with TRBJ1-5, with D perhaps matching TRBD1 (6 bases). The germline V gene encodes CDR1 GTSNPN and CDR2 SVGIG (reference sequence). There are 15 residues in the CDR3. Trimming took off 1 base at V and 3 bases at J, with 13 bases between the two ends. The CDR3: CAWSGRTAYNQPQHF. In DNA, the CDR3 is TGTGCCTGGAGTGGAAGGACAGCCTACAATCAGCCCCAGCATTTT.

The CDR3 DNA sequence: TGTGCCAGCAGTTACACAATAGGGGGCTCGGCCAAAAACATTCAGTACTTC. Protein: CASSYTIGGSAKNIQYF. V gene TRBV6-2 or TRBV6-3 combines with J gene TRBJ2-4; 7 bases match TRBD1. V shed 2 bases, J shed 1 base, and the junction held 8 bases outside the gene matches. Germline assignment: CDR1 MNHEY and CDR2 SVGEGT. The CDR3 contains 17 residues.

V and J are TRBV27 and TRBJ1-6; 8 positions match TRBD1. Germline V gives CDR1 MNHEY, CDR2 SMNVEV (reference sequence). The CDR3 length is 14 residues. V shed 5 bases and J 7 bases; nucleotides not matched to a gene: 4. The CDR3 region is CASSLRDRNSPLHF. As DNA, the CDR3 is TGTGCCAGCAGTCTCCGGGACAGGAATTCACCCCTCCACTTT.